The 24 T cell receptor beta chains reported below all come from one sample, sequenced in a study of blood T cell repertoires in COVID-19. The assay was immunoSEQ multiplex PCR, and TCRdb's table has in-frame clones only and misses some. The repertoire holds 55,000 to 75,000 clones, with approximately 86% as singletons. Material: peripheral blood. The origin of the receptors is a human donor with active COVID-19. The donor label of this sample is uncertain.

The chain recombines TRBV27 with TRBJ2-3; 7 bases line up with TRBD1. CDR3 length equals 15 residues. The germline V gene encodes CDR1 MNHEY and CDR2 SMNVEV (reference sequence). The V gene end was trimmed by 5 bases and the J gene end by 2 bases; junction bases not matched to a gene: 7. CDR3 region: CASSTMGTDTDTQYF. DNA for the CDR3: TGTGCCAGCAGTACGATGGGGACAGACACAGATACGCAGTATTTT.

The chain has TRBV5-1 and TRBJ1-4; D is perhaps TRBD1 (6 bases). Trimming removed 2 bases from V and 5 bases from J, with 10 bases in between. Germline V CDR1 and CDR2: SGHRS, YFSETQ. The CDR3 contains 14 residues. The DNA of the CDR3 is TGCGCCAGCAGCTTTCAGGGACAAAATGAAAAACTGTTTTTT. It encodes CASSFQGQNEKLFF.

V gene TRBV7-6 combines with J gene TRBJ2-5, with D perhaps matching TRBD2 (5 bases). Germline-derived CDR1 and CDR2 are SGHVS and FNYEAQ. V was pared by 7 bases and J by 4 bases, with 22 bases between. The CDR3 loop spans 16 amino acids. CDR3 coding DNA: TGTGCCAGCACCAAGGTGGGAGACATTTCGCTAGAGACCCAGTACTTC. Amino acids: CASTKVGDISLETQYF. The complete variable domain, with remaining parts taken from reference TRBV7-6 and TRBJ2-5, reads GAGVSQSPRYKVTKRGQDVALRCDPISGHVSLYWYRQALGQGPEFLTYFNYEAQQDKSGLPNDRFSAERPEGSISTLTIQRTEQRDSAMYRCASTKVGDISLETQYFGPGTRLLVL.

This chain connects TRBV24-1 to TRBJ2-5, with 7 nucleotides matching TRBD2. Germline assignment: CDR1 KGHDR and CDR2 SFDVKD. The CDR3 totals 15 residues. Germline trimming cut 3 bases from V and 5 bases from J; bases unmatched to any gene: 8. The CDR3 DNA is TGTGCCACCAGTGATACGAGACTAGCATATGAGACCCAGTACTTC. It translates to CATSDTRLAYETQYF.

J is TRBJ2-1 and V is TRBV5-8, with TRBD1 identical over 9 bases. The CDR3 consists of 17 residues. The trim removed 4 bases at V and 0 bases at J, leaving 8 bases unmatched. In germline, CDR1 is SGHTS, CDR2 YDEGEE. The DNA of the CDR3 is TGTGCCAGCAGCCCGTACAGGGGGCCAAGCTCCTACAATGAGCAGTTCTTC. This codes for CASSPYRGPSSYNEQFF.

This rearrangement joins TRBV7-3 to TRBJ2-5; TRBD1 matches at 7 bases. Per germline, CDR1 SGHTA and CDR2 FQGTGA. This CDR3 is built from 12 residues. Trimming cost V 6 bases and J 6 bases; bases outside gene matches: 4. CDR3 sequence (DNA): TGTGCCAGCAGGGTACAGGGGAAGACCCAGTACTTC. It codes for CASRVQGKTQYF.

The genes are TRBV4-1 and TRBJ1-1; D uncertain. This CDR3 is built from 13 residues. Per the germline V gene, CDR1 is MGHRA and CDR2 is YSYEKL. The V gene lost 4 bases and the J gene lost 3 bases, with 9 bases spanning the gap. CDR3 amino acids: CASSLPPDTEAFF. The CDR3 DNA sequence: TGCGCCAGCAGCCTTCCCCCCGACACTGAAGCTTTCTTT.

This chain links TRBV9 with TRBJ1-2; D is ambiguous. The germline gives CDR1 SGDLS, CDR2 YYNGEE. Between the trimmed V and J ends, which lost 4 bases and 5 bases, there was a span of 12 bases. The CDR3 has 13 residues. CDR3 region: CASSPQESYGYTF. CDR3 coding DNA: TGTGCCAGCAGCCCCCAAGAGAGTTATGGCTACACCTTC.

V gene TRBV5-5 combines with J gene TRBJ2-3, with D perhaps matching TRBD2 (6 bases). Germline CDR1 reads SGHKS; CDR2 reads YYEKEE (reference sequence). V lost 1 base, J lost 6 bases, and 15 bases lay in between. The CDR3 covers 15 residues. CDR3 DNA: TGTGCCAGCAGCTTGATCATCGGGAGCGGGGATACGCAGTATTTT. Its translation is CASSLIIGSGDTQYF.

The J gene is TRBJ1-5, the V gene TRBV5-1, with D possibly matching TRBD1 (5 bases). The germline gives CDR1 SGHRS, CDR2 YFSETQ. CDR3 size: 14 residues. Trimming shortened V by 4 bases and J by 7 bases, and 15 bases separated the two germline ends. The CDR3 protein is CASSPMGGGQPQHF. DNA for the CDR3: TGCGCCAGCAGCCCCATGGGGGGAGGGCAGCCCCAGCATTTT.

CDR3 sequence: CASSLREIHEQFF. The CDR3 nucleotides read TGTGCCAGCAGTTTAAGGGAGATTCATGAGCAGTTCTTC. The chain uses TRBV12-3 or TRBV12-4 and TRBJ2-1, with D tentatively TRBD2 (5 bases). V was trimmed by 2 bases and J by 8 bases, leaving 10 bases between them. The CDR3 length is 13 residues.

This chain connects TRBV20-1 to TRBJ2-3; D uncertain. The V gene lost 7 bases and the J gene lost 5 bases, with 10 bases spanning the gap. The CDR3 loop spans 11 amino acids. Germline values: CDR1 DFQATT, CDR2 SNEGSKA (reference sequence). CDR3 in DNA: TGCAGTGTCAAGCTTGGAGATACGCAGTATTTT. Amino acid sequence: CSVKLGDTQYF.

The chain joins TRBV3-1 (or the pseudogene TRBV3-2) to TRBJ2-2; the match to TRBD1 covers 7 bases. Germline CDR1 and CDR2: LGHDT and YNNKEL (reference sequence). The CDR3 spans 16 residues. The V gene end was trimmed by 4 bases and the J gene end by 4 bases; junction bases not matched to a gene: 9. CDR3 amino acids: CASSLRQGRGTGELFF. The CDR3 DNA reads as TGTGCCAGCAGCCTCCGACAGGGTCGAGGCACCGGGGAGCTGTTTTTT.

The V and J genes are TRBV6-1 and TRBJ1-4; 7 bases line up with TRBD1. J was trimmed by 4 bases and V by 2 bases; bases with no gene match: 4. CDR3 length equals 15 residues. Germline loops: CDR1 MNHNS, CDR2 SASEGT. CDR3 region: CASSEMGQSNEKLFF. The DNA for the CDR3 is TGTGCCAGCAGTGAAATGGGACAGAGTAATGAAAAACTGTTTTTT.

The rearrangement uses TRBV7-8 and TRBJ2-3; 15 bases agree with TRBD2. The germline V gene encodes CDR1 SGHVS and CDR2 FQNEAQ. V trimming: 3 bases; J trimming: 8 bases; junction bases outside the gene matches: 3. This CDR3 contains 15 residues. CDR3 protein: CASSLGLAGGGTQYF. As DNA, the CDR3 is TGTGCCAGCAGCTTGGGACTAGCGGGAGGCGGTACGCAGTATTTT.

The CDR3, as DNA: TGTGCCACCAGCCCCGAACAGGGGGCACTCTCTGGAAACACCATATATTTT. Amino acid sequence: CATSPEQGALSGNTIYF. This sequence joins TRBV15 and TRBJ1-3, with 9 positions matching TRBD1. Germline CDR1 is LNHNV and CDR2 is YYDKDF (reference sequence). This CDR3 has 17 amino acids. Trimming removed 5 bases from V and 0 bases from J; junction bases left unmatched: 8.

The V call is TRBV30, the J call TRBJ1-2; D not certain. The CDR3 runs 12 residues. V was clipped by 0 bases and J by 6 bases, with 8 bases between them. In germline, CDR1 is GTSNPN, CDR2 SVGIG (reference sequence). The CDR3 region has the DNA TGTGCCTGGAGTGTAGCACTCGATGGCTACACCTTC. The encoded protein is CAWSVALDGYTF. The variable domain in full, completed from reference TRBV30 and TRBJ1-2, reads SQTIHQWPATLVQPVGSPLSLECTVEGTSNPNLYWYRQAAGRGLQLLFYSVGIGQISSEVPQNLSASRPQDRQFILSSKKLLLSDSGFYLCAWSVALDGYTFGSGTRLTVV.

The V gene is TRBV27, the J gene TRBJ2-2, with 7 bases identical to TRBD1. V dropped 8 bases and J dropped 0; count of bases not matched to a gene: 12. This CDR3 region has 17 residues. CDR1 is MNHEY, CDR2 SMNVEV, per germline (reference sequence). The CDR3 DNA is TGTGCCAGCTGCCTCGGCCCCGGGACAGCGAACACCGGGGAGCTGTTTTTT. This translates into CASCLGPGTANTGELFF.

The chain is built from TRBV13 and TRBJ1-1; TRBD1 matches at 8 bases. The CDR3 totals 17 residues. CDR1 and CDR2 from the germline V gene are PRHDT and FYEKMQ (reference sequence). Losses at the gene ends were 4 bases for V and 0 bases for J; bases not matched to a gene: 10. The CDR3, as DNA: TGTGCCAGCAGCTACTCGACAGGGACAGGCATGAACACTGAAGCTTTCTTT. It specifies CASSYSTGTGMNTEAFF.

J is TRBJ1-6 and V is TRBV2; D gene uncertain. Trimming stripped 3 bases from V and 5 bases from J, with 11 bases between. CDR3 size: 15 residues. The germline gives CDR1 SNHLY, CDR2 FYNNEI. The CDR3 DNA sequence: TGTGCCAGCAGTGATATGCTAGGTGATAATTCACCCCTCCACTTT. Its translation: CASSDMLGDNSPLHF.

This chain joins TRBV10-2 and TRBJ2-2; D is unresolved. This CDR3 contains 15 residues. Germline assignment: CDR1 WSHSY and CDR2 SAAADI. V lost 2 bases and J 5 bases, leaving 12 bases between the germline ends. CDR3 amino acids: CASSEGQLRTGELFF. Here the CDR3 DNA reads TGCGCCAGCAGTGAGGGCCAGTTGAGGACCGGGGAGCTGTTTTTT.

The chain has TRBV2 and TRBJ1-4; TRBD1 agrees at 9 bases. CDR1 is SNHLY, CDR2 FYNNEI, per germline. The CDR3 spans 13 residues. V lost 9 bases and J lost 8; bases outside the gene matches: 7. The CDR3 bases are TGTGCCAGAAAGGGACAGGGAGAGGAAAAACTGTTTTTT. Translation gives CARKGQGEEKLFF.

The J gene is TRBJ1-1, the V gene TRBV29-1; D unclear. Germline assignment: CDR1 SQVTM and CDR2 ANQGSEA. The V and J ends lost 3 bases and 4 bases respectively, with 12 bases between them. This CDR3 spans 13 amino acids. The CDR3 DNA reads as TGCAGCGTTGATCTCTCCAGCGGCACTGAAGCTTTCTTT. It codes for CSVDLSSGTEAFF.

The CDR3 here is CASSPGEARGYTF. Here the CDR3 DNA reads TGTGCCAGCAGCCCCGGCGAGGCGCGGGGCTACACCTTC. This rearrangement joins TRBV6-6 to TRBJ1-2, with D hard to call. With 6 bases removed from V and 8 bases from J, the gap between germline ends came to 16 bases. This CDR3 is 13 amino acids long. Germline CDR1 MNHNY, CDR2 SVGAGI (reference sequence).